The 20 T cell receptor beta chains below were found in one sample sequenced in a study of technical replicates of blood from a handful of donors. TCRdb keeps only in-frame clones here, not all; method: immunoSEQ multiplex PCR. The data contain roughly 93,000 clones, almost 96% of them singletons. Sequencing used T cells isolated from PBMCs. Every receptor here comes from a human donor in good health.

The chain is built from TRBV5-4 and TRBJ1-1, with D tentatively TRBD1 (5 bases). CDR3 length: 12 residues. Trimming removed 6 bases from V and 2 bases from J, with 8 bases in between. Germline V gives CDR1 SGHNT, CDR2 YYREEE (reference sequence). CDR3 amino acids: CASKGVNTEAFF. The CDR3 nucleotides are TGTGCCAGCAAAGGGGTAAACACTGAAGCTTTCTTT.

The genes are TRBV19 and TRBJ2-5; no firm D call. V gave up 6 bases and J gave up 5 bases, with 13 bases separating them. This CDR3 comprises 13 residues. CDR1 is LNHDA and CDR2 is SQIVND in the germline V gene (reference sequence). The CDR3 protein is CASSPIRRETQYF. The CDR3 DNA follows: TGTGCCAGTAGCCCGATCCGCCGGGAGACCCAGTACTTC.

The rearrangement links TRBV7-9 to TRBJ2-2; a possible D gene is TRBD2 (5 bases). CDR3 length: 15 residues. Trimming removed 1 base from V and 1 base from J, with 7 bases in between. Germline V gene sequence: CDR1 SEHNR, CDR2 FQNEAQ (reference sequence). The CDR3 here is CASSLGGLNTGELFF. The CDR3 region has the DNA TGTGCCAGCAGCTTAGGAGGACTGAACACCGGGGAGCTGTTTTTT. Drawing the rest from reference TRBV7-9 and TRBJ2-2, the complete variable domain is DTGVSQNPRHKITKRGQNVTFRCDPISEHNRLYWYRQTLGQGPEFLTYFQNEAQLEKSRLLSDRFSAERPKGSFSTLEIQRTEQGDSAMYLCASSLGGLNTGELFFGEGSRLTVL.

This clone was detected only once. The chain couples TRBV11-3 to TRBJ2-3, with TRBD2 identical over 7 bases. The CDR3 is 16 amino acids. Germline V gene data show CDR1 as SGHNT and CDR2 as YENEEA. V dropped 4 bases and J dropped 1; count of bases not matched to a gene: 8. The CDR3 sequence: CASSSASGGGTDTQYF. CDR3 coding DNA: TGTGCCAGCAGCTCCGCCTCGGGAGGTGGCACAGATACGCAGTATTTT.

This clone was detected once. V and J are TRBV13 and TRBJ2-2; the match to TRBD1 covers 10 bases. This CDR3 comprises 15 residues. J was trimmed by 6 bases and V by 2 bases; bases with no gene match: 3. The V gene's germline CDR1 is PRHDT and CDR2 FYEKMQ (reference sequence). CDR3 sequence (DNA): TGTGCCAGCAGCTTAAGGGACAGGGGCCCCGGGGAGCTGTTTTTT. Amino acid sequence: CASSLRDRGPGELFF.

Only a few counts were recorded for this clone. V usage is TRBV16 and J usage is TRBJ2-1; D possibly corresponds to TRBD2 (6 bases). The ends were cut back, 1 base at V and 4 bases at J, with 8 bases in the middle. The CDR3 totals 14 residues. From germline, CDR1 is KGHSY and CDR2 FQNENV. In DNA form, the CDR3 reads TGTGCCAGCAGCCAATGGGAGGCTTACAATGAGCAGTTCTTC. It codes for CASSQWEAYNEQFF.

The gene calls are TRBV4-1 and TRBJ2-1; D possibly corresponds to TRBD2 (5 bases). Germline CDR1 MGHRA, CDR2 YSYEKL. The CDR3 is 16 residues long. V dropped 4 bases and J dropped 4 bases, with 17 bases sitting between them. As DNA, the CDR3 is TGCGCCAGCAGCCTGTCCGGGGAAGTAGATTACAATGAGCAGTTCTTC. Translating it yields CASSLSGEVDYNEQFF.

This chain joins TRBV28 and TRBJ1-1; D possibly corresponds to TRBD1 (6 bases). Trimming removed 6 bases from V and 1 base from J, with 15 bases in between. Germline CDR1 is MDHEN and CDR2 is SYDVKM. The CDR3 totals 15 residues. The chain's CDR3 is CASSQGGAGNTEAFF. In DNA form, the CDR3 reads TGTGCCAGCAGCCAAGGGGGGGCGGGGAACACTGAAGCTTTCTTT.

The genes are TRBV5-4 and TRBJ2-7; D might be TRBD2 (5 bases). In germline, CDR1 is SGHNT, CDR2 YYREEE (reference sequence). The CDR3 consists of 12 residues. Trimming left V 3 bases short and J 6 bases short, with 10 bases between. The CDR3 protein is CASSSEVGEQYF. The CDR3, as DNA: TGTGCCAGCAGCTCGGAGGTCGGCGAGCAGTACTTC.

The chain uses TRBV27 and TRBJ1-3; D not resolved. The CDR3 is 14 residues long. V dropped 8 bases and J dropped 1 base, with 12 bases sitting between them. Per the germline V gene, CDR1 is MNHEY and CDR2 is SMNVEV (reference sequence). Here the CDR3 reads CASFWRHSGNTIYF. In nucleotides, the CDR3 is TGTGCCAGCTTTTGGAGGCATTCTGGAAACACCATATATTTT.

The gene calls are TRBV15 and TRBJ1-1; possible D gene TRBD1, 5 bases. CDR3 length: 15 residues. Germline CDR1 reads LNHNV; CDR2 reads YYDKDF (reference sequence). Trimming pared 0 bases from V and 6 bases from J, leaving 14 bases between. The CDR3 sequence: CATSRDQGLYPEAFF. The DNA for the CDR3 is TGTGCCACCAGCAGAGATCAGGGACTATACCCTGAAGCTTTCTTT.

This chain joins TRBV5-6 and TRBJ2-3; 12 bases are shared with TRBD2. The length of the CDR3 is 18 residues. V lost 3 bases, J lost 6 bases, and 14 bases stayed unmatched. CDR1 is SGHDT, CDR2 YYEEEE, per germline. The CDR3 loop is CASSSLSLLGTSGDTQYF. In DNA form, the CDR3 reads TGTGCCAGCAGCTCACTCTCCCTTTTAGGGACTAGCGGGGATACGCAGTATTTT.

The chain couples TRBV27 to TRBJ2-6; 9 bases align to TRBD1. J was trimmed by 0 bases and V by 6 bases; bases with no gene match: 9. Germline CDR1 reads MNHEY; CDR2 reads SMNVEV (reference sequence). CDR3 length: 18 amino acids. Here the CDR3 reads CASRNLGQGPSGANVLTF. The CDR3 bases are TGTGCCAGCAGAAATTTGGGACAGGGTCCCTCTGGGGCCAACGTCCTGACTTTC. Combining the CDR3 with reference TRBV27 and TRBJ2-6 gives the whole variable domain EAQVTQNPRYLITVTGKKLTVTCSQNMNHEYMSWYRQDPGLGLRQIYYSMNVEVTDKGDVPEGYKVSRKEKRNFPLILESPSPNQTSLYFCASRNLGQGPSGANVLTFGAGSRLTVL.

This chain uses TRBV6-5 with TRBJ1-2; D uncertain. The CDR3 is 14 residues long. Germline-derived CDR1 and CDR2 are MNHEY and SVGAGI. V gave up 6 bases and J gave up 4 bases, with 15 bases separating them. The DNA for the CDR3 is TGTGCCAGCAGCCTAGGACCGGGGAGCTATGGCTACACCTTC. Protein sequence: CASSLGPGSYGYTF.

CDR3 DNA: TGTGCCAGCAGCGAGACTAGCGGCCCCTACGAGCAGTACTTC. This sequence encodes CASSETSGPYEQYF. This sequence joins TRBV9 and TRBJ2-7, with 9 bases identical to TRBD2. The V segment lost 3 bases and the J segment 2 bases; nucleotides outside the gene matches: 3. The germline CDR1 and CDR2 sequences are SGDLS and YYNGEE. The CDR3 is 14 amino acids.

This sequence joins TRBV15 and TRBJ2-7; no definite D call. Germline loops: CDR1 LNHNV, CDR2 YYDKDF (reference sequence). V was shortened by 0 bases and J by 3 bases, with 9 bases between the two germline ends. The CDR3 length is 14 residues. CDR3 nucleotides: TGTGCCACCAGCAGAGAACAGACCAACTACGAGCAGTACTTC. Protein product: CATSREQTNYEQYF. The full variable domain, in which reference TRBV15 and TRBJ2-7 provide the parts outside the CDR3, is DAMVIQNPRYQVTQFGKPVTLSCSQTLNHNVMYWYQQKSSQAPKLLFHYYDKDFNNEADTPDNFQSRRPNTSFCFLDIRSPGLGDTAMYLCATSREQTNYEQYFGPGTRLTVT.

The rearrangement joins TRBV28 to TRBJ1-2; 8 bases are a match to TRBD1. CDR3 size: 13 residues. Germline trimming cut 10 bases from V and 4 bases from J; bases unmatched to any gene: 8. Germline CDR1 MDHEN, CDR2 SYDVKM. CDR3 region: CATVDRAIYGYTF. In DNA form, the CDR3 reads TGTGCCACCGTGGACAGGGCAATCTATGGCTACACCTTC.

This chain links TRBV10-1 with TRBJ2-7; weak D call: TRBD1 (6 bases). The CDR3 has 13 residues. Trimming left V 5 bases short and J 1 base short, with 9 bases between. The V gene's germline CDR1 is WNHNN and CDR2 SYGVQD (reference sequence). CDR3 loop: CASSPGQSYEQYF. The CDR3 DNA reads as TGCGCCAGCAGTCCAGGACAGTCCTACGAGCAGTACTTC.

The chain has TRBV27 and TRBJ2-1, with 7 nucleotides matching TRBD2. V was pared by 8 bases and J by 7 bases, with 20 bases of the junction left unmatched. Germline CDR1 MNHEY, CDR2 SMNVEV (reference sequence). The length of the CDR3 is 17 residues. As DNA, the CDR3 is TGTGCCAGCGGGGGGGAGAGAGAGGGTGGAAGTTTGAATGAGCAGTTCTTC. The encoded protein is CASGGEREGGSLNEQFF.

The rearrangement links TRBV2 to TRBJ1-2; 7 bases are a match to TRBD1. The CDR3 extends over 14 amino acids. Germline CDR1 SNHLY, CDR2 FYNNEI. Unmatched junction bases numbered 6, after V lost 5 bases and J lost 3 bases. The CDR3 DNA is TGTGCCAGCAGTAAACAGGGGACGTACTATGGCTACACCTTC. Translation gives CASSKQGTYYGYTF. Supplemented by reference TRBV2 and TRBJ1-2, the full variable domain reads EPEVTQTPSHQVTQMGQEVILRCVPISNHLYFYWYRQILGQKVEFLVSFYNNEISEKSEIFDDQFSVERPDGSNFTLKIRSTKLEDSAMYFCASSKQGTYYGYTFGSGTRLTVV.